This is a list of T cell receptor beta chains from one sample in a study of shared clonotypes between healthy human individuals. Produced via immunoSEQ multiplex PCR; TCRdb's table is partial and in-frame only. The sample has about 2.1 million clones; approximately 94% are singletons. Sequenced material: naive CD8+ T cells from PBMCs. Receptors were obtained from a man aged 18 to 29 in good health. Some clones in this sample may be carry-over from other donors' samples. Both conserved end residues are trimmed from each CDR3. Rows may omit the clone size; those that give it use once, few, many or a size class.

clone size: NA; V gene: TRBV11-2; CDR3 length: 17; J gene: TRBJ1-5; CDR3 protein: ASSLGDRAGSVSNQPQH
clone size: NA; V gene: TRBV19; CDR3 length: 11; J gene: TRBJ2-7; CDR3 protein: ASSIDAGNEQY
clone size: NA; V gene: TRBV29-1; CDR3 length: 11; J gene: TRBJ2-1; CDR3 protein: SAADRSYNEQF
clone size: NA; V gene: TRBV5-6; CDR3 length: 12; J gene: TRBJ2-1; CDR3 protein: ASSSGTDYNEQF
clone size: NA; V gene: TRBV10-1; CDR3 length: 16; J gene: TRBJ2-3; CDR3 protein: ASSEAPRGSEGTDTQY
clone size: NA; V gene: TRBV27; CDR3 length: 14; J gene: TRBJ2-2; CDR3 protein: ASSQREGVGTGELF
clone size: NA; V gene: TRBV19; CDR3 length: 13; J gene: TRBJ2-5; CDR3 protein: ASSIRTGGWETQY
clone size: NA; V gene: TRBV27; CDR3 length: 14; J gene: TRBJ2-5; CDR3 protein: ASSYLAGGRGETQY
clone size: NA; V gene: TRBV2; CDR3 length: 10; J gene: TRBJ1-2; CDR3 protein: ARLAGAGGYT
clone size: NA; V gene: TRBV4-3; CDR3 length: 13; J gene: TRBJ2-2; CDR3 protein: ASSQDDMNTGELF
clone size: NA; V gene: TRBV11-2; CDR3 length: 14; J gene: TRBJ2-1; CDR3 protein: ASSLWTVSTYNEQF
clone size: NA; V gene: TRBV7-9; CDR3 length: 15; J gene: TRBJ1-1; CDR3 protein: ASSPRRGRGENTEAF
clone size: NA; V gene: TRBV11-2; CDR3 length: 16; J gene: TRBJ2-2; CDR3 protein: ASRAFEGANVEAGELF
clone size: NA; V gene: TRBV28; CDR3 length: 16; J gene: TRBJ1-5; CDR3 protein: ASSLSFKIGYSNQPQH
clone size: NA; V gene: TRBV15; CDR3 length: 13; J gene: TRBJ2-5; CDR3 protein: ATSRVDAGEETQY
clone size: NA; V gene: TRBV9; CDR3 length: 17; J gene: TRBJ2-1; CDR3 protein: ASSEGLAGGASSYNEQF
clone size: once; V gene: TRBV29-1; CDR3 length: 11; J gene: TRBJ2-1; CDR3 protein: SVRDRGENEQF
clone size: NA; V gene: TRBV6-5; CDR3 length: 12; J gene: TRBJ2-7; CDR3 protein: ASSYSEGVGEQY
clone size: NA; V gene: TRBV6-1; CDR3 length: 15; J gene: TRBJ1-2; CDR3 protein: ASSELVRPGPPYGYT
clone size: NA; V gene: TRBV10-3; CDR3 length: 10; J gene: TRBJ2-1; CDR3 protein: AISESPGEQF
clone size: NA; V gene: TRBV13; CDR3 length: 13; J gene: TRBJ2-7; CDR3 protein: ASSFRTSGSYEQY
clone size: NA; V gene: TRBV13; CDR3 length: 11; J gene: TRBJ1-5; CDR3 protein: ASSPGRGQPQH
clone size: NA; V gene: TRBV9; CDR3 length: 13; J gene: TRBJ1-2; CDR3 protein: ASSVGGDPKNGYT
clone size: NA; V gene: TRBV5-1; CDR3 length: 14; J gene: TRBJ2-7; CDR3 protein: ASSPPQGGTAYEQY
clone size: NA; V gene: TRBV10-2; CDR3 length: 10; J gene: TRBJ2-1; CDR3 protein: ASSAGYNEQF
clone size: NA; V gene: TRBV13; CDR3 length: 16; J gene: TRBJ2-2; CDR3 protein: ASSLGGLAGGYTGELF
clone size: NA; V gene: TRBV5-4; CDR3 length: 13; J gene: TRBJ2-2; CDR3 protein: ASSWMGVGAGELF
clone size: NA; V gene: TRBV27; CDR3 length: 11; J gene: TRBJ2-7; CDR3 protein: ASSWGGTYEQY
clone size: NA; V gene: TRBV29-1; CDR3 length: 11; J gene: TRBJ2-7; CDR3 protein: SVLGGKAYEQY
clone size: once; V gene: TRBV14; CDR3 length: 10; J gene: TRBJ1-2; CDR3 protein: ASSQGVYGYT
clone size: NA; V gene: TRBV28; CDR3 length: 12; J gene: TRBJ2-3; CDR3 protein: ASSQDRATDTQY
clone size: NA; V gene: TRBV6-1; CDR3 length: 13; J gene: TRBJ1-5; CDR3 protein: ASSEDWAPYQPQH
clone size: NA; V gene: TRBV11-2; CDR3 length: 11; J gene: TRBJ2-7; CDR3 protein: ASSVRLAYEQY
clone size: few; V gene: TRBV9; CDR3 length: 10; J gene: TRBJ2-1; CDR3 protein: ASSKGPGMQF
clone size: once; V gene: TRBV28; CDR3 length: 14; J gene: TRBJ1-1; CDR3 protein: ASSSFWTGENTEAF